The clone carrying this T cell receptor beta chain was observed once. What it binds is unknown. The V gene's germline CDR1 is SQVTM and CDR2 ANQGSEA. This CDR3 comprises 19 residues. The V gene end was trimmed by 7 bases and the J gene end by 1 base; junction bases not matched to a gene: 21. These data originate in a study of cytomegalovirus exposure and HLA in healthy donors. Study-wide findings and caveats: According to the study, around 160 TCR beta chains were cytomegalovirus-associated. The authors later found HLA-associated TCR beta chains more clonally expanded than equally common others.

The PCR employed 60 Vbeta primers together with 13 Jbeta primers. Repertoires were generated with immunoSEQ multiplex PCR, while TCRdb's copy carries only in-frame clones and drops some. The data contain under 200,000 clones, 70% to 85% of them singletons. The chain carries TRBV29-1 and TRBJ2-5; TRBD2 matches 10 bases. The source material was PBMCs. This receptor was obtained from a middle-aged man in good health and CMV-seropositive. This CDR3 is CSAETGPGVAGGLQETQYF. CDR3 nucleotide sequence: TGCAGCGCCGAGACAGGGCCAGGAGTAGCGGGAGGCCTCCAAGAGACCCAGTACTTC.